These T cell receptor beta chains were read from a single sample in a study of identical twins. TCRdb itself ran the 5' RACE reads through MiXCR, one entry per CDR3 protein. The sample lists some 500,000 distinct CDR3 sequences; 22% were seen once. Separately, the same data were catalogued under a study of T cells expressing NK-cell markers.

Sequencing used CD4+ T cells sorted from blood. The source of these receptors is a woman aged 18-29 years in good health. The CDR3 runs from the conserved cysteine through the conserved F or W. A D gene is named only where the DNA matches it firmly. Size is omitted from some rows. Given values are once, few, many or a class for expanded clones.

D gene: TRBD1; J gene: TRBJ2-7; V gene: TRBV20-1; clone size: few; CDR3 DNA: TGCAGTGCTAGAGATTCCAGGGGGCCGGGAGAGCAGTACTTC; CDR3 protein: CSARDSRGPGEQYF
D gene: TRBD2; J gene: TRBJ2-3; V gene: TRBV10-3; clone size: few; CDR3 DNA: TGTGCCATCTCCCAAGCGGGAGTTTCAGATACGCAGTATTTT; CDR3 protein: CAISQAGVSDTQYF
D gene: TRBD2; J gene: TRBJ2-5; V gene: TRBV12-3/TRBV12-4; clone size: few; CDR3 DNA: TGTGCCAGCAGATTAGCGGGAGCTGGGGAGACCCAGTACTTC; CDR3 protein: CASRLAGAGETQYF
D gene: -; J gene: TRBJ1-3; V gene: TRBV4-2; clone size: -; CDR3 DNA: TGTGCCAGCAGCCAACACACAACAGTCTCTGGAAACACCATATATTTT; CDR3 protein: CASSQHTTVSGNTIYF
D gene: TRBD1; J gene: TRBJ2-2; V gene: TRBV7-8; clone size: -; CDR3 DNA: TGTGCCAGCAGCTTAAGGGGACAGGGAAACACCGGGGAGCTGTTTTTT; CDR3 protein: CASSLRGQGNTGELFF
D gene: TRBD2; J gene: TRBJ2-7; V gene: TRBV10-3; clone size: many; CDR3 DNA: TGTGCCATCAGTGGGGGAGCGGGAGGCACCTACGAGCAGTACTTC; CDR3 protein: CAISGGAGGTYEQYF
D gene: -; J gene: TRBJ2-5; V gene: TRBV29-1; clone size: few; CDR3 DNA: TGCAGCGTTGGGTGGTACCAAGAGACCCAGTACTTC; CDR3 protein: CSVGWYQETQYF
D gene: -; J gene: TRBJ2-3; V gene: TRBV7-2; clone size: few; CDR3 DNA: TGTGCCAGCAGCCGCGGGGCATGGGATACGCAGTATTTT; CDR3 protein: CASSRGAWDTQYF
D gene: -; J gene: TRBJ1-1; V gene: TRBV29-1; clone size: once; CDR3 DNA: TGCAGCGGCCTTCCGGGACATATGGACACTGAAGCTTTCTTT; CDR3 protein: CSGLPGHMDTEAFF
D gene: -; J gene: TRBJ1-6; V gene: TRBV6-5; clone size: few; CDR3 DNA: TGTGCCAGCAGAGCAGGGGATTCACCCCTCCACTTT; CDR3 protein: CASRAGDSPLHF
D gene: TRBD2; J gene: TRBJ2-1; V gene: TRBV5-1; clone size: -; CDR3 DNA: TGCGCCAGCAGCTCCAGGACTAGGAGCTCCTACAATGAGCAGTTCTTC; CDR3 protein: CASSSRTRSSYNEQFF
D gene: -; J gene: TRBJ1-1; V gene: TRBV12-3/TRBV12-4; clone size: few; CDR3 DNA: TGTGCCAGCAGTCTACCATACATGAACACTGAAGCTTTCTTT; CDR3 protein: CASSLPYMNTEAFF
D gene: -; J gene: TRBJ2-4; V gene: TRBV20-1; clone size: once; CDR3 DNA: TGCAGTGCGAGGATGGGGTTAGCCAAAACCATTCAGTACTTC; CDR3 protein: CSARMGLAKTIQYF
D gene: -; J gene: TRBJ2-2; V gene: TRBV6-1; clone size: -; CDR3 DNA: TGTGCCAGCGAACCCTCTCTCATACCGAACACCGGGGAGCTGTTTTTT; CDR3 protein: CASEPSLIPNTGELFF
D gene: -; J gene: TRBJ2-7; V gene: TRBV20-1; clone size: -; CDR3 DNA: TGCAGTGCGGTGAGCGGCTCTTACTACGAGCAGTACTTC; CDR3 protein: CSAVSGSYYEQYF
D gene: -; J gene: TRBJ1-5; V gene: TRBV6-2/TRBV6-3; clone size: -; CDR3 DNA: TGTGCCAGCAGTTCCCTGGACAAAATCGGCAATCAGCCCCAGCATTTT; CDR3 protein: CASSSLDKIGNQPQHF
D gene: -; J gene: TRBJ2-2; V gene: TRBV20-1; clone size: many; CDR3 DNA: TGCAGTGCTAGGGGTGGCAGGGAAGCGAACACCGGGGAGCTGTTTTTT; CDR3 protein: CSARGGREANTGELFF
D gene: -; J gene: TRBJ1-2; V gene: TRBV20-1; clone size: -; CDR3 DNA: TGCAGTGCTAGAGGCCCGACTGTTAACTATGGCTACACCTTC; CDR3 protein: CSARGPTVNYGYTF
D gene: TRBD1; J gene: TRBJ1-2; V gene: TRBV28; clone size: -; CDR3 DNA: TGTGCCAGCAGTTCGACAGGGGCTGGCGGCTACACCTTC; CDR3 protein: CASSSTGAGGYTF
D gene: -; J gene: TRBJ1-3; V gene: TRBV24-1; clone size: few; CDR3 DNA: TGTGCCACCAGTGATTTGGTCTCTGGGCAATACACCATATATTTT; CDR3 protein: CATSDLVSGQYTIYF
D gene: TRBD2; J gene: TRBJ2-7; V gene: TRBV20-1; clone size: -; CDR3 DNA: TGCAGTGCAACTAGCGGGGGGACCTACGAGCAGTACTTC; CDR3 protein: CSATSGGTYEQYF
D gene: -; J gene: TRBJ2-5; V gene: TRBV6-5; clone size: many; CDR3 DNA: TGTGCCAGCAGTTACGTCCGCGAAGAGACCCAGTACTTC; CDR3 protein: CASSYVREETQYF
D gene: TRBD2; J gene: TRBJ2-1; V gene: TRBV10-1; clone size: -; CDR3 DNA: TGCGCCAGCAGTCGATTTCGGGGGGGCTCCTACAATGAGCAGTTCTTC; CDR3 protein: CASSRFRGGSYNEQFF
D gene: -; J gene: TRBJ2-6; V gene: TRBV7-7; clone size: few; CDR3 DNA: TGTGCTAGCAGCCAATCAGTAGGGGCCAACGTCCTGACTTTC; CDR3 protein: CASSQSVGANVLTF
D gene: TRBD1; J gene: TRBJ1-1; V gene: TRBV2; clone size: few; CDR3 DNA: TGTGCCAGCTCCGGGGACAGGGAGGACACTGAAGCTTTCTTT; CDR3 protein: CASSGDREDTEAFF
D gene: TRBD2; J gene: TRBJ2-1; V gene: TRBV11-3; clone size: few; CDR3 DNA: TGTGCCAGCAGCGCGAAAGGGGCGGGAGGGAGGAATGAGCAGTTCTTC; CDR3 protein: CASSAKGAGGRNEQFF
D gene: -; J gene: TRBJ2-5; V gene: TRBV20-1; clone size: -; CDR3 DNA: TGCAGTGCGGCCGGGGTGCGGGGCCAAGAGACCCAGTACTTC; CDR3 protein: CSAAGVRGQETQYF
D gene: -; J gene: TRBJ1-1; V gene: TRBV7-2; clone size: -; CDR3 DNA: TGTGCCAGCAGCTTCAGAGGCGGGGAAGCTTTCTTT; CDR3 protein: CASSFRGGEAFF
D gene: -; J gene: TRBJ2-5; V gene: TRBV20-1; clone size: -; CDR3 DNA: TGCAGTGCTAGAGTGCAGGCTTGGGCCCAAGAGACCCAGTACTTC; CDR3 protein: CSARVQAWAQETQYF
D gene: -; J gene: TRBJ2-7; V gene: TRBV5-5; clone size: -; CDR3 DNA: TGTGCCAGCACTAACCGGCTACCCTACGAGCAGTACTTC; CDR3 protein: CASTNRLPYEQYF
D gene: TRBD2; J gene: TRBJ2-5; V gene: TRBV20-1; clone size: -; CDR3 DNA: TGCAGTGCTGGGAGACTAGCGGATGAAGAGACCCAGTACTTC; CDR3 protein: CSAGRLADEETQYF
D gene: TRBD1; J gene: TRBJ2-5; V gene: TRBV12-3/TRBV12-4; clone size: many; CDR3 DNA: TGTGCCAGCAGTTCGACCGGGACAGGGTCAAAGACCCAGTACTTC; CDR3 protein: CASSSTGTGSKTQYF
D gene: -; J gene: TRBJ2-7; V gene: TRBV6-1; clone size: once; CDR3 DNA: TGTGCCAGCAGGGGGACGTTAGACTCCTACGAGCAGTACTTC; CDR3 protein: CASRGTLDSYEQYF
D gene: TRBD1; J gene: TRBJ2-7; V gene: TRBV7-9; clone size: -; CDR3 DNA: TGTGCCAGCAGCCCAATCTCCGGCCGGGACAGGGAATACGAGCAGTACTTC; CDR3 protein: CASSPISGRDREYEQYF
D gene: -; J gene: TRBJ1-5; V gene: TRBV20-1; clone size: -; CDR3 DNA: TGCAGTGCTAGGGGGGTCCTGGGGGCGCTCAATCAGCCCCAGCATTTT; CDR3 protein: CSARGVLGALNQPQHF